A selection of T cell receptor beta chains follows, all from one sample in a study of tissue T cells after allogeneic stem cell transplantation. Only in-frame clones appear in the TCRdb table, and some are missing; sequencing was by immunoSEQ multiplex PCR. The repertoire includes 25,000 to 30,000 clones, approximately 83% of them detected once, and 3.5% to 4.5% sits in the top ten. Sample: blood, taken before transplantation. All receptors derive from a woman aged 18-49 years who later had graft-versus-host disease after an allogeneic stem cell transplant. CDR3s include the opening cysteine and the closing phenylalanine or tryptophan. The order of the fields is J gene, V gene, clone size, D gene, CDR3 protein, CDR3 DNA. A D gene is named only where the DNA matches it firmly. Some rows mark clone size as missing; the rest say once, few, many or name a class of expanded clone.

>TRBJ1-1|TRBV7-2|-|TRBD1
CASSLQGENTEAFF
TGTGCCAGCAGCTTACAGGGGGAGAACACTGAAGCTTTCTTT
>TRBJ2-1|TRBV6-2/TRBV6-3|-|TRBD1
CASSGQGTVREQFF
TGTGCCAGCAGCGGACAGGGAACCGTCCGGGAGCAGTTCTTC
>TRBJ2-2|TRBV6-5|-|-
CASSYVAPSNTGELFF
TGTGCCAGCAGTTACGTGGCGCCGTCGAACACCGGGGAGCTGTTTTTT
>TRBJ2-2|TRBV7-3|-|-
CASSSPAEGPQTGELFF
TGTGCCAGCAGTTCCCCCGCGGAGGGGCCGCAGACCGGGGAGCTGTTTTTT
>TRBJ2-7|TRBV6-2/TRBV6-3|few|-
CASSRRTGTYEQYF
TGTGCCAGCAGCCGCCGGACGGGAACTTACGAGCAGTACTTC
>TRBJ2-7|TRBV4-1|-|TRBD2
CASSQQAGGSYEQYF
TGCGCCAGCAGCCAACAAGCGGGAGGGAGCTACGAGCAGTACTTC
>TRBJ2-2|TRBV5-4|-|TRBD1
CASSLGQDSPGELFF
TGTGCCAGCAGCTTAGGACAGGATAGCCCCGGGGAGCTGTTTTTT
>TRBJ2-7|TRBV5-1|-|-
CASSLRMMGDGEQYF
TGCGCCAGCAGCTTGCGAATGATGGGGGATGGCGAGCAGTACTTC
>TRBJ2-5|TRBV5-1|few|-
CASSLDFAGETQYF
TGCGCCAGCAGCTTGGATTTCGCCGGGGAGACCCAGTACTTC
>TRBJ1-5|TRBV4-2|-|-
CASSQGGDSVNQPQHF
TGTGCCAGCAGCCAAGGGGGGGATTCGGTAAATCAGCCCCAGCATTTT
>TRBJ2-1|TRBV7-9|-|TRBD2
CASSLGKRGGPSDEQFF
TGTGCCAGCAGCTTAGGGAAGCGGGGGGGCCCGTCGGATGAGCAGTTCTTC
>TRBJ2-1|TRBV13|-|TRBD2
CASSLNSLAGDDEQFF
TGTGCCAGCAGCTTAAACTCACTAGCGGGAGATGATGAGCAGTTCTTC
>TRBJ2-5|TRBV7-9|-|-
CASSSLATQETQYF
TGTGCCAGCAGCTCCCTAGCGACACAAGAGACCCAGTACTTC
>TRBJ2-1|TRBV11-2|-|TRBD2
CASSLSRTSGYNEQFF
TGTGCCAGCAGTTTATCCCGGACTAGCGGCTACAATGAGCAGTTCTTC